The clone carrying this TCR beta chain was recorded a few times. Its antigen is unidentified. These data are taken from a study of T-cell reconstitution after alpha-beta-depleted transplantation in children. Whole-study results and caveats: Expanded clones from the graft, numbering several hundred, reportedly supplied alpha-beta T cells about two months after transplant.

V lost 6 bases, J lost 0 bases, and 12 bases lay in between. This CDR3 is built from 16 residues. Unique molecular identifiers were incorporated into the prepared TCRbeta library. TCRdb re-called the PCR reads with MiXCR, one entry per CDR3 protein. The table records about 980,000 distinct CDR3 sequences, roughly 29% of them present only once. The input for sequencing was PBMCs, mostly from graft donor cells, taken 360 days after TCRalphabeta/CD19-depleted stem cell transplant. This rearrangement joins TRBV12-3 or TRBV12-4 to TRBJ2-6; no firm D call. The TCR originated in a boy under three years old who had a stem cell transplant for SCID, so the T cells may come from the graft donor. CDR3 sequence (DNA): TGTGCCAGCAGGGTAGCAGGACGCTCTGGGGCCAACGTCCTGACTTTC. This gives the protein CASRVAGRSGANVLTF.